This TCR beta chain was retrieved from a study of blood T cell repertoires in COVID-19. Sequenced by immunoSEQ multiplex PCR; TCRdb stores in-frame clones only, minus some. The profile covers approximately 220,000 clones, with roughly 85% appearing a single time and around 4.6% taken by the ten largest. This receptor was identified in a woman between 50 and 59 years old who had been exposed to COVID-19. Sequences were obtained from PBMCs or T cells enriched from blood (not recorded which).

The CDR3 DNA sequence: TGCGCCAGCAGTGAATATAGCGGCGGGGAGCTGTTTTTT. This encodes CASSEYSGGELFF. V is TRBV10-1 and J is TRBJ2-2; possible D gene TRBD2, 6 bases. V was clipped by 3 bases and J by 7 bases, with 9 bases between them. This CDR3 has 13 residues. Germline CDR1 is WNHNN and CDR2 is SYGVQD (reference sequence).